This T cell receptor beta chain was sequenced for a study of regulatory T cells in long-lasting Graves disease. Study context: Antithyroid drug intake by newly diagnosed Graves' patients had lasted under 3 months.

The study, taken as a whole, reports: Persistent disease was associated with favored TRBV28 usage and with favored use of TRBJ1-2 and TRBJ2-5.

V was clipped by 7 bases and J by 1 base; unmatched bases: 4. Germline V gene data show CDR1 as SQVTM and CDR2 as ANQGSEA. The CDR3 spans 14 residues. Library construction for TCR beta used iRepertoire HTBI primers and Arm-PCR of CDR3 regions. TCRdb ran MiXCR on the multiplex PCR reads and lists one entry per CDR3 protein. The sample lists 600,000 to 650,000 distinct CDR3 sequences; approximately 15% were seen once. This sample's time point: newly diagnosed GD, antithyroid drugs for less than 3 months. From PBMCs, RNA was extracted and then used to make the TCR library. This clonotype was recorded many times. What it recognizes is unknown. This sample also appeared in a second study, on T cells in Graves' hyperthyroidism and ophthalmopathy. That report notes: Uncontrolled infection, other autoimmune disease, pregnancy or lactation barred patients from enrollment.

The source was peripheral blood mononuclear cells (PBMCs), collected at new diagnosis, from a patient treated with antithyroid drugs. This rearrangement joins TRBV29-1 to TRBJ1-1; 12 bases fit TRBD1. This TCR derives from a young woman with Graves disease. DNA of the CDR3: TGCAGCGCACGGGACAGGGGGCCGAACACTGAAGCTTTCTTT. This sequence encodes CSARDRGPNTEAFF. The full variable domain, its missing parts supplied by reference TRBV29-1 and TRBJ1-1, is SAVISQKPSRDICQRGTSLTIQCQVDSQVTMMFWYRQQPGQSLTLIATANQGSEATYESGFVIDKFPISRPNLTFSTLTVSNMSPEDSSIYLCSARDRGPNTEAFFGQGTRLTVV.